This T cell receptor (beta chain) was recorded in a study of Graves' ophthalmopathy and Graves' hyperthyroidism. This clonotype has a handful of counts. V was trimmed by 5 bases and J by 4 bases, leaving 6 bases between them. CDR3 length: 13 amino acids. Germline-derived CDR1 and CDR2 are SEHNR and FQNEAQ (reference sequence). Scientists amplified the TCR beta CDR3 regions from RNA transcripts. First-round RT-PCR with HTBI primers preceded a second-round multiplex PCR. TCRdb independently ran MiXCR on the multiplex PCR reads; one entry per CDR3 protein. The sample has 740,000 or so distinct CDR3 sequences, 40% seen once.

Source material: peripheral blood. The TCR was taken from an adult man with Graves' ophthalmopathy. The chain carries TRBV7-9 and TRBJ2-6; D is unclear. The CDR3 coding sequence is TGTGCCAGCAGCCCACAGGGGGCCAACGTCCTGACTTTC. Residues: CASSPQGANVLTF.